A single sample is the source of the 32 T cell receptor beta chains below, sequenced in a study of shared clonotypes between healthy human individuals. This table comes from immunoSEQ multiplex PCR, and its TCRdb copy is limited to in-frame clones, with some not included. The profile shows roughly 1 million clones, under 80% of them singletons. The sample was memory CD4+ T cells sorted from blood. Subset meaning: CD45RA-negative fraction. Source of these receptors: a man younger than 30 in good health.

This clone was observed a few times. CDR3 in DNA: TGTGCTAGTGGTTCATCCGTAGCTGGAAACACCATATATTTT. Protein: CASGSSVAGNTIYF. The chain employs TRBV12-5 and TRBJ1-3; D gene uncertain. The CDR3 sequence is 14 residues long. V was pared by 4 bases and J by 2 bases, with 9 bases between. CDR1 is LGHNT and CDR2 is FRNRAP in the germline V gene.

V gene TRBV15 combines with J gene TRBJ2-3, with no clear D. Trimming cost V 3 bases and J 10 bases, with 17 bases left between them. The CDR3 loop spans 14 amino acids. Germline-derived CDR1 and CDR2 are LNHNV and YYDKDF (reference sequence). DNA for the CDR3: TGTGCCACCAGCAGCAAGGTGGGCAGTCGGGCGCAGTATTTT. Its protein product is CATSSKVGSRAQYF.

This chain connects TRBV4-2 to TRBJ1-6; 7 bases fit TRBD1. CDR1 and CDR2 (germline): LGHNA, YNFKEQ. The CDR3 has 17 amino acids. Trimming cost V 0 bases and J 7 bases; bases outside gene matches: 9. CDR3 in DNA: TGTGCCAGCAGCCAAGATCGAGTATCACAGGGGAATTCACCCCTCCACTTT. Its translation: CASSQDRVSQGNSPLHF.

The CDR3 coding sequence is TGTGCCAGCAGCGCCGGGACTAGCCTCAGACTTGAGCAGTTCTTC. As protein: CASSAGTSLRLEQFF. The V gene is TRBV7-2, the J gene TRBJ2-1; 9 nucleotides line up with TRBD2. CDR3 length equals 15 residues. V shed 5 bases, J shed 9 bases, and the junction held 11 bases outside the gene matches. Per the germline V gene, CDR1 is SGHTA and CDR2 is FQGNSA.

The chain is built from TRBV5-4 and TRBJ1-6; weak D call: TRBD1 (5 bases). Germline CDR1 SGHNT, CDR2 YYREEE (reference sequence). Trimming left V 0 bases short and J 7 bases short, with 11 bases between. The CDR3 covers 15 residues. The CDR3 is CASSLDWGLNSPLHF. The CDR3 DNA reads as TGTGCCAGCAGCTTGGACTGGGGACTGAATTCACCCCTCCACTTT.

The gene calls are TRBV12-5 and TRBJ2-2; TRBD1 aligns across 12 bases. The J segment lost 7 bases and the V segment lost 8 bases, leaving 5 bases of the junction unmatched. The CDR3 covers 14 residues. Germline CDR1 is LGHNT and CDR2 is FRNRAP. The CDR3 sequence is CASMGQGAGGELFF. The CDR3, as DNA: TGTGCTAGTATGGGACAGGGGGCGGGCGGGGAGCTGTTTTTT.

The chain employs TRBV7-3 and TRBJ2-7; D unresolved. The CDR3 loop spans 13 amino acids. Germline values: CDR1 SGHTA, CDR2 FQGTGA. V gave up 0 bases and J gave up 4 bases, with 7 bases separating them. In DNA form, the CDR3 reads TGTGCCAGCAGCTTAACGTCCGGGTACGAGCAGTACTTC. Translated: CASSLTSGYEQYF.

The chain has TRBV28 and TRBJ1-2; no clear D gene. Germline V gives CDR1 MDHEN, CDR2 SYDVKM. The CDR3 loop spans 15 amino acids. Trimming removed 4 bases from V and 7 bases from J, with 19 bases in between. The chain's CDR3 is CASSSGETASGGYTF. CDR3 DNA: TGTGCCAGCAGTTCCGGGGAAACGGCTTCGGGTGGCTACACCTTC.

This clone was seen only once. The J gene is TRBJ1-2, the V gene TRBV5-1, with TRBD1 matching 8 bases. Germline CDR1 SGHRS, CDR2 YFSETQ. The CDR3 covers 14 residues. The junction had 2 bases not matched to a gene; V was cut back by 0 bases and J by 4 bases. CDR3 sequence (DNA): TGCGCCAGCAGCTTGGTACAGGGGGGCTATGGCTACACCTTC. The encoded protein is CASSLVQGGYGYTF.

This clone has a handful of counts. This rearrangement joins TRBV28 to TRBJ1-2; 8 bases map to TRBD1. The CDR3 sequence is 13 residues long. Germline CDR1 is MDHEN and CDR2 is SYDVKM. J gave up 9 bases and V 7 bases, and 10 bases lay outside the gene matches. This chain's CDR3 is CASTVDRVRSYTF. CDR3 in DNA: TGTGCCAGCACCGTGGACAGGGTTAGGAGCTACACCTTC.

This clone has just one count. CDR3 nucleotide sequence: TGTGCCAGCAGAAATCCGGGACAGGGATTCTCTGGAAACACCATATATTTT. It encodes CASRNPGQGFSGNTIYF. The chain carries TRBV11-2 and TRBJ1-3, with TRBD1 matching 9 bases. With V trimmed by 6 bases and J by 0 bases, 9 bases remained unmatched. The germline V gene has CDR1 SGHAT and CDR2 FQNNGV. The CDR3 is made up of 17 amino acids. The full variable domain, in which reference TRBV11-2 and TRBJ1-3 provide the parts outside the CDR3, is EAGVAQSPRYKIIEKRQSVAFWCNPISGHATLYWYQQILGQGPKLLIQFQNNGVVDDSQLPKDRFSAERLKGVDSTLKIQPAKLEDSAVYLCASRNPGQGFSGNTIYFGEGSWLTVV.

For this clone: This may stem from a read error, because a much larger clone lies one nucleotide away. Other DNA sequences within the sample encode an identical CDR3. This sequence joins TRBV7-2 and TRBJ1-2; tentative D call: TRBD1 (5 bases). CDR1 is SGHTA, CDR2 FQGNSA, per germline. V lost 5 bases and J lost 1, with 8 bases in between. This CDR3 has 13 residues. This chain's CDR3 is CASSPRGNYGYTF. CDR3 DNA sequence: TGTGCCAGCAGCCCAAGGGGTAACTATGGCTACACCTTC.

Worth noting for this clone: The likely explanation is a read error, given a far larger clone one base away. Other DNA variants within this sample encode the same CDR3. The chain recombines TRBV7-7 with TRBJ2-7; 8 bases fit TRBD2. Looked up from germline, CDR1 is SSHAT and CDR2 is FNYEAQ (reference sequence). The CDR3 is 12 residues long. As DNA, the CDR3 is TGTGCTAGCAGCCTCGGGGGGGACGAGCAGTACTTC. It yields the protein CASSLGGDEQYF.

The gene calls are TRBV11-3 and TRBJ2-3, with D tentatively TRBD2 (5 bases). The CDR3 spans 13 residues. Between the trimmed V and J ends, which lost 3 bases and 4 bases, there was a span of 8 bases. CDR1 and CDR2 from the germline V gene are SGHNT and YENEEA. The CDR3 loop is CASSFRGADTQYF. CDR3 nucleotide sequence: TGTGCCAGCAGCTTTCGGGGAGCAGATACGCAGTATTTT.

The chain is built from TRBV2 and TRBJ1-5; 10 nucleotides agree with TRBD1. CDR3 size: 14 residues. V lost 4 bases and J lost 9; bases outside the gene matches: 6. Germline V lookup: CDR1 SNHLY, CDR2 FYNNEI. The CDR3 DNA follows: TGTGCCAGCAGTGGACAGGGGGCGCGCCCGCCCCAGCATTTT. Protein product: CASSGQGARPPQHF.

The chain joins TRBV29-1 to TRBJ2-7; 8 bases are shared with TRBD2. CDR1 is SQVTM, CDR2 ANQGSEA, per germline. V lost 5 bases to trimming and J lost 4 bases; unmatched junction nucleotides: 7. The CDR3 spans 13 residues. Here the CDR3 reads CSVLVLAEYEQYF. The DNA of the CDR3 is TGCAGCGTTTTAGTACTAGCGGAATACGAGCAGTACTTC.

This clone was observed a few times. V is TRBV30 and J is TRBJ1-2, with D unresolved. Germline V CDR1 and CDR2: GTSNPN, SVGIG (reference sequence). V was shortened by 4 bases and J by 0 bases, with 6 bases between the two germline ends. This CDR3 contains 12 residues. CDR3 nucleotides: TGTGCCTGGACGGGAGCTAACTATGGCTACACCTTC. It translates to CAWTGANYGYTF.

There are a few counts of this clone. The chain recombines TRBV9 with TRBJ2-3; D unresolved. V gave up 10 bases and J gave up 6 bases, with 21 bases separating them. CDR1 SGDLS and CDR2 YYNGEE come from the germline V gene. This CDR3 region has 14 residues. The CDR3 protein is CAGSAGRSRDTQYF. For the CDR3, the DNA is TGTGCCGGATCAGCCGGCCGATCGAGGGATACGCAGTATTTT.

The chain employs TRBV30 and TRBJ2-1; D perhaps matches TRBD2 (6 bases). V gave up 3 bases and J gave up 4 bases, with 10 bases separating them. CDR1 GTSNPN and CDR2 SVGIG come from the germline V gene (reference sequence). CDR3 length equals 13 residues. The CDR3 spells CAWSGGAYNEQFF. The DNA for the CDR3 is TGTGCCTGGAGCGGCGGGGCGTACAATGAGCAGTTCTTC.

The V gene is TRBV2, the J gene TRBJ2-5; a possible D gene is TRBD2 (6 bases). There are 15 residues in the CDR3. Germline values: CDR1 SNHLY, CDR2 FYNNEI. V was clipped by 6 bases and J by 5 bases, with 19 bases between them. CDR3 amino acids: CASRNTGGLAETQYF. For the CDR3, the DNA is TGTGCCAGCAGGAATACAGGCGGCCTAGCGGAGACCCAGTACTTC.

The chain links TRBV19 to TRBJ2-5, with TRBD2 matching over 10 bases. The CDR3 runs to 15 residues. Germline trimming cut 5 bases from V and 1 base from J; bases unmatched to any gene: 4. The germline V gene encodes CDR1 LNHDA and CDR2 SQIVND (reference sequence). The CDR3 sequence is CASSSSGGLQETQYF. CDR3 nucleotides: TGTGCCAGTAGTTCTAGCGGGGGCCTCCAAGAGACCCAGTACTTC.

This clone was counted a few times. CDR3 DNA sequence: TGTGCCAGCAGCCCCTCGTCGAACAATGAGCAGTTCTTC. It specifies CASSPSSNNEQFF. This sequence joins TRBV11-3 and TRBJ2-1; D call uncertain. V was clipped by 5 bases and J by 5 bases, with 10 bases between them. Germline V gives CDR1 SGHNT, CDR2 YENEEA. The CDR3 extends over 13 amino acids.

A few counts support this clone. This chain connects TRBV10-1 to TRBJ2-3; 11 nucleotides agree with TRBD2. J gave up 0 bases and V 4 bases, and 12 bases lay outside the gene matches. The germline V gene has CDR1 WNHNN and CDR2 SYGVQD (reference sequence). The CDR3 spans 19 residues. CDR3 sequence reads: CASSGPTSGATSSTDTQYF. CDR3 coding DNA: TGCGCCAGCAGTGGCCCGACTAGCGGGGCAACGTCTAGCACAGATACGCAGTATTTT.

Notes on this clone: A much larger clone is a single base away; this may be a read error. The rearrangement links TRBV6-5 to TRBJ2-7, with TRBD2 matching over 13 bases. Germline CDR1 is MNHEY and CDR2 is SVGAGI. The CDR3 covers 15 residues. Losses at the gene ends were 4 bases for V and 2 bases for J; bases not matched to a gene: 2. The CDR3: CASSSGLAGTYEQYF. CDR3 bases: TGTGCCAGCAGTTCGGGACTAGCGGGAACCTACGAGCAGTACTTC.

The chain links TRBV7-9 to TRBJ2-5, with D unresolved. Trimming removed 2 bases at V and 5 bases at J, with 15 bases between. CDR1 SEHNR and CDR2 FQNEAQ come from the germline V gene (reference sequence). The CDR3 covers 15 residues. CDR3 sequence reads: CASSLFQVSLETQYF. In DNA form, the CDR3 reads TGTGCCAGCAGCTTATTTCAGGTTTCCTTGGAGACCCAGTACTTC.

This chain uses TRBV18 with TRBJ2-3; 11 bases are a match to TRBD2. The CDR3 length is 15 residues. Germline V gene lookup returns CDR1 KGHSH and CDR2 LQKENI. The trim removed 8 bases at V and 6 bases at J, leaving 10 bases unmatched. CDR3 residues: CASPLAGGPRDTQYF. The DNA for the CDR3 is TGTGCCAGCCCATTAGCGGGAGGGCCAAGGGATACGCAGTATTTT.

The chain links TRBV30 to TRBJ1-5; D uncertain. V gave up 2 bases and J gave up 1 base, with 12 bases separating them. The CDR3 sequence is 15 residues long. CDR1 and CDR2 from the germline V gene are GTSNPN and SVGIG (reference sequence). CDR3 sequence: CAWSSKGISNQPQHF. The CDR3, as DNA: TGTGCCTGGAGTTCTAAAGGTATCAGCAATCAGCCCCAGCATTTT.

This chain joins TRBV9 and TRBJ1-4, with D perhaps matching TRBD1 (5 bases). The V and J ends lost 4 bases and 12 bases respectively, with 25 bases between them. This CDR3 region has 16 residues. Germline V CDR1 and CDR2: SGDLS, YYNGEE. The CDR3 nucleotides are TGTGCCAGCAGCTCCGCGCCGGGAGGGGCCGTACCTGAACTGTTTTTT. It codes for CASSSAPGGAVPELFF.

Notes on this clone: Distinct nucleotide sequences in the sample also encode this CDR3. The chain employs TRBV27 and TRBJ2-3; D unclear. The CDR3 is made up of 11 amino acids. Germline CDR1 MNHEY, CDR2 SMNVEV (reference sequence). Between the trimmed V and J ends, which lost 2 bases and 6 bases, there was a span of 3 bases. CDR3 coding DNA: TGTGCCAGCAGTTTAAGGGATACGCAGTATTTT. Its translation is CASSLRDTQYF.

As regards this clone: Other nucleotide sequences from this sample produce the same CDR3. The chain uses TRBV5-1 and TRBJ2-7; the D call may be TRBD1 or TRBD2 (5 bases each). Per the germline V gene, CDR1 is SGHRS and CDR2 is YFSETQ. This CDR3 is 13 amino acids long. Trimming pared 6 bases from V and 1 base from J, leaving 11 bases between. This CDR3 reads CASTRDGSYEQYF. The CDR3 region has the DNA TGCGCCAGCACTCGGGACGGTTCCTACGAGCAGTACTTC.

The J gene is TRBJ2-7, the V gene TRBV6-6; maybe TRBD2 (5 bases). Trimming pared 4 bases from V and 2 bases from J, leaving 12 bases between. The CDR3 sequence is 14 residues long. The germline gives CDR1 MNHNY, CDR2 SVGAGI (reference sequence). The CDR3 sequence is CASSSPSRAYEQYF. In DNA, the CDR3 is TGTGCCAGCAGTTCCCCCTCGCGGGCCTACGAGCAGTACTTC.

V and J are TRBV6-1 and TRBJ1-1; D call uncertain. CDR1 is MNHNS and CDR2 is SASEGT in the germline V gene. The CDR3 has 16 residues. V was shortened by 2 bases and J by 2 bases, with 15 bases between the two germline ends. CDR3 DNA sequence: TGTGCCAGCAGTGAATTGGTGGTAGCGGGTAACACTGAAGCTTTCTTT. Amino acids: CASSELVVAGNTEAFF.